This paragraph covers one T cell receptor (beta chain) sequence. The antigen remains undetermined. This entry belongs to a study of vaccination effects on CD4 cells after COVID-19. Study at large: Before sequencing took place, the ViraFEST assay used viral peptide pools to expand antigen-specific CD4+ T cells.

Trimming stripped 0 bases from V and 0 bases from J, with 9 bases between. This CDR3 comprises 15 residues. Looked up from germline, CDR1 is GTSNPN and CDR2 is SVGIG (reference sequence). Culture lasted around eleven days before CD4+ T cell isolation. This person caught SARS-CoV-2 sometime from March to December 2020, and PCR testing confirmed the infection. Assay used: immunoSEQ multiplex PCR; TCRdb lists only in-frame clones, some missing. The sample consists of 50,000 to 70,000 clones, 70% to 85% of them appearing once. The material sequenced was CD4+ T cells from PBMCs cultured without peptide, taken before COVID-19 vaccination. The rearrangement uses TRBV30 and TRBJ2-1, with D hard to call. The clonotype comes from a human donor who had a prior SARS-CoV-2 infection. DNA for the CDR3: TGTGCCTGGAGTGTGGGAAGGTTCTCCTACAATGAGCAGTTCTTC. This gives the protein CAWSVGRFSYNEQFF.